A single sample is the source of the 31 T cell receptor beta chains below, sequenced in a study of shared T cell receptors in the human thymus. Assay: immunoSEQ multiplex PCR; the TCRdb copy retains only in-frame clones and omits some. The repertoire holds about 660,000 clones, with around 87% as singletons. The same sample was also studied in work on human thymus T cells.

The specimen was thymocytes. The receptor source for this set is a boy in the first two years of life with a congenital heart defect.

The chain is built from TRBV27 and TRBJ2-7, with D tentatively TRBD1 (6 bases). The length of the CDR3 is 14 residues. Germline-derived CDR1 and CDR2 are MNHEY and SMNVEV (reference sequence). With 6 bases removed from V and 3 bases from J, the gap between germline ends came to 15 bases. The CDR3 DNA follows: TGTGCCAGCAGCCCTAACAGGGAGATCTACGAGCAGTACTTC. Residues: CASSPNREIYEQYF.

Here the CDR3 reads CALGLYTEAFF. The DNA of the CDR3 is TGTGCCCTCGGGTTATACACTGAAGCTTTCTTT. The chain recombines TRBV30 with TRBJ1-1; D uncertain. Trimming cost V 8 bases and J 3 bases, with 10 bases left between them. In germline, CDR1 is GTSNPN, CDR2 SVGIG (reference sequence). The CDR3 is 11 residues long. Based on the CDR3 plus reference TRBV30 and TRBJ1-1, the full variable domain is SQTIHQWPATLVQPVGSPLSLECTVEGTSNPNLYWYRQAAGRGLQLLFYSVGIGQISSEVPQNLSASRPQDRQFILSSKKLLLSDSGFYLCALGLYTEAFFGQGTRLTVV.

As DNA, the CDR3 is TGTGCCAGTACTAAATTACAGGGGACTAACTATGGCTACACCTTC. Residues: CASTKLQGTNYGYTF. The chain uses TRBV19 and TRBJ1-2, with TRBD1 matching over 7 bases. The CDR3 is 15 amino acids. The junction had 8 bases not matched to a gene; V was cut back by 7 bases and J by 0 bases. Germline assignment: CDR1 LNHDA and CDR2 SQIVND (reference sequence). The whole variable domain, filled in from reference TRBV19 and TRBJ1-2, reads DGGITQSPKYLFRKEGQNVTLSCEQNLNHDAMYWYRQDPGQGLRLIYYSQIVNDFQKGDIAEGYSVSREKKESFPLTVTSAQKNPTAFYLCASTKLQGTNYGYTFGSGTRLTVV.

The rearrangement joins TRBV27 to TRBJ2-7; weak D call: TRBD1 (6 bases). CDR1 is MNHEY and CDR2 is SMNVEV in the germline V gene (reference sequence). This CDR3 is built from 12 residues. V shed 5 bases and J shed 5 bases, with 10 bases lying between them. CDR3 nucleotides: TGTGCCAGCAGTATAACAGGGCACGAGCAGTACTTC. It is translated as CASSITGHEQYF.

The J gene is TRBJ2-1, the V gene TRBV14, with 7 bases aligning to TRBD2. Germline V lookup: CDR1 SGHDN, CDR2 FVKESK. J gave up 2 bases and V 3 bases, and 16 bases lay outside the gene matches. The CDR3 sequence is 19 residues long. CDR3 DNA: TGTGCCAGCAGCCACCAAAGGGACTACCGGGACTCGGCCTACAATGAGCAGTTCTTC. It yields the protein CASSHQRDYRDSAYNEQFF.

The J gene is TRBJ2-2, the V gene TRBV4-3; TRBD2 matches 13 bases. Per the germline V gene, CDR1 is LGHNA and CDR2 is YSLEER. V dropped 1 base and J dropped 6; count of bases not matched to a gene: 5. CDR3 length equals 17 residues. CDR3 in amino acids: CASSQVLAGGRPGELFF. The CDR3 DNA sequence: TGCGCCAGCAGCCAAGTACTAGCGGGAGGGCGTCCCGGGGAGCTGTTTTTT.

V is TRBV4-3 and J is TRBJ2-1; 10 bases are a match to TRBD2. This CDR3 has 16 residues. Germline V gene sequence: CDR1 LGHNA, CDR2 YSLEER. Trimming at V came to 0 bases and at J to 7 bases, leaving 6 bases not matched to a gene. CDR3 loop: CASSQDSSGRGNEQFF. Written as DNA, the CDR3 is TGCGCCAGCAGCCAAGATTCCAGCGGGAGGGGAAATGAGCAGTTCTTC.

The chain couples TRBV4-3 to TRBJ2-2, with D possibly being TRBD1 (6 bases). Germline CDR1 LGHNA, CDR2 YSLEER. The CDR3 runs to 16 residues. V was pared by 3 bases and J by 5 bases, with 16 bases between. The CDR3 loop is CASSQGYRAMTGELFF. CDR3 DNA: TGCGCCAGCAGCCAGGGATACAGGGCGATGACCGGGGAGCTGTTTTTT.

The gene calls are TRBV2 and TRBJ2-5; 12 nucleotides align to TRBD2. With V trimmed by 2 bases and J by 0 bases, 4 bases remained unmatched. Germline CDR1 reads SNHLY; CDR2 reads FYNNEI. This CDR3 comprises 17 residues. The CDR3 spells CASSEPRTSGDQETQYF. The CDR3 DNA follows: TGTGCCAGCAGTGAACCACGGACTAGCGGGGACCAAGAGACCCAGTACTTC.

The chain uses TRBV28 and TRBJ1-1; maybe TRBD1 (6 bases). The germline V gene encodes CDR1 MDHEN and CDR2 SYDVKM. The CDR3 is 12 residues long. V was shortened by 6 bases and J by 7 bases, with 12 bases between the two germline ends. CDR3 sequence: CASREDSNEAFF. The CDR3 DNA reads as TGTGCCAGCAGAGAGGACAGTAATGAAGCTTTCTTT. Drawing the rest from reference TRBV28 and TRBJ1-1, the complete variable domain is DVKVTQSSRYLVKRTGEKVFLECVQDMDHENMFWYRQDPGLGLRLIYFSYDVKMKEKGDIPEGYSVSREKKERFSLILESASTNQTSMYLCASREDSNEAFFGQGTRLTVV.

CDR3 loop: CASGLRDIGTDTQYF. The DNA for the CDR3 is TGTGCTAGTGGTTTAAGGGACATTGGCACAGATACGCAGTATTTT. The rearrangement links TRBV12-5 to TRBJ2-3; a possible D gene is TRBD1 (6 bases). The V gene lost 3 bases and the J gene lost 1 base, with 11 bases spanning the gap. This CDR3 is 15 amino acids long. Per germline, CDR1 LGHNT and CDR2 FRNRAP.

This chain uses TRBV10-3 with TRBJ2-1, with 11 bases lining up with TRBD2. Per germline, CDR1 ENHRY and CDR2 SYGVKD. With V trimmed by 2 bases and J by 2 bases, 5 bases remained unmatched. The CDR3 is 17 amino acids. CDR3 sequence reads: CAISETRLAGTYNEQFF. The CDR3 region has the DNA TGTGCCATCAGTGAGACAAGACTAGCGGGAACCTACAATGAGCAGTTCTTC.

V and J are TRBV19 and TRBJ1-5, with TRBD1 as a possible D gene (5 bases). The ends were cut back, 0 bases at V and 7 bases at J, with 10 bases in the middle. CDR3 length equals 14 residues. The germline V gene has CDR1 LNHDA and CDR2 SQIVND (reference sequence). CDR3 sequence reads: CASSIEASGQPQHF. The CDR3 region has the DNA TGTGCCAGTAGTATAGAGGCATCAGGGCAGCCCCAGCATTTT.

J is TRBJ2-7 and V is TRBV5-6; D is uncertain. CDR3 length: 13 amino acids. Germline assignment: CDR1 SGHDT and CDR2 YYEEEE. With 2 bases removed from V and 2 bases from J, the gap between germline ends came to 8 bases. The CDR3 here is CASSFGFTYEQYF. For the CDR3, the DNA is TGTGCCAGCAGCTTCGGGTTTACCTACGAGCAGTACTTC. The whole variable domain, remainder taken from reference TRBV5-6 and TRBJ2-7, is DAGVTQSPTHLIKTRGQQVTLRCSPKSGHDTVSWYQQALGQGPQFIFQYYEEEERQRGNFPDRFSGHQFPNYSSELNVNALLLGDSALYLCASSFGFTYEQYFGPGTRLTVT.

The V call is TRBV4-3, the J call TRBJ2-2; tentative D call: TRBD1 (6 bases). Germline V gene sequence: CDR1 LGHNA, CDR2 YSLEER. This CDR3 spans 16 amino acids. Trimming stripped 4 bases from V and 3 bases from J, with 15 bases between. The CDR3 DNA reads as TGCGCCAGCAGCCGCGACAGGCCCTTGGACACCGGGGAGCTGTTTTTT. As protein: CASSRDRPLDTGELFF.

This rearrangement joins TRBV27 to TRBJ1-1; 12 bases match TRBD1. V lost 6 bases, J lost 1 base, and 6 bases stayed unmatched. The CDR3 spans 16 residues. Per the germline V gene, CDR1 is MNHEY and CDR2 is SMNVEV (reference sequence). The CDR3 sequence is CASRSGTGGWNTEAFF. As DNA, the CDR3 is TGTGCCAGCAGATCCGGGACAGGGGGCTGGAACACTGAAGCTTTCTTT.

The rearrangement uses TRBV2 and TRBJ1-5, with no clear D. The ends were cut back, 8 bases at V and 2 bases at J, with 22 bases in the middle. This CDR3 region has 17 residues. Germline loops: CDR1 SNHLY, CDR2 FYNNEI. This CDR3 is CASLLSLTHSRNQPQHF. The CDR3, as DNA: TGTGCCAGCTTGCTGTCCCTCACACACAGTCGCAATCAGCCCCAGCATTTT.

This clone was counted once. V and J are TRBV5-1 and TRBJ2-5; 11 bases align to TRBD2. The DNA matches TRBJ2-7 better at its end, which makes the J call doubtful. Germline assignment: CDR1 SGHRS and CDR2 YFSETQ. This CDR3 spans 16 amino acids. In nucleotides, the CDR3 is TGCGCCAGCAGCCCCGACGTAGCGGGAGGGACCTACGAGCAGTACTTC. Its translation: CASSPDVAGGTYEQYF.

The chain joins TRBV27 to TRBJ2-5; tentatively, D is TRBD2 (5 bases). The germline V gene has CDR1 MNHEY and CDR2 SMNVEV (reference sequence). V shed 5 bases and J shed 4 bases, with 11 bases lying between them. The CDR3 loop spans 13 amino acids. This CDR3 reads CASSRGLGETQYF. In nucleotides, the CDR3 is TGTGCCAGCAGTAGAGGGTTGGGAGAGACCCAGTACTTC.

The rearrangement uses TRBV19 and TRBJ2-7; 12 nucleotides align to TRBD1. Per the germline V gene, CDR1 is LNHDA and CDR2 is SQIVND (reference sequence). The CDR3 covers 15 residues. V was pared by 4 bases and J by 5 bases, with 6 bases of the junction left unmatched. Here the CDR3 reads CASSNSGTGGNEQYF. The DNA of the CDR3 is TGTGCCAGTAGTAACTCCGGGACAGGGGGCAACGAGCAGTACTTC.

J is TRBJ1-1 and V is TRBV6-5, with D uncertain. The germline gives CDR1 MNHEY, CDR2 SVGAGI. Trimming pared 8 bases from V and 4 bases from J, leaving 17 bases between. The CDR3 sequence is 14 residues long. CDR3 nucleotide sequence: TGTGCCAGCGGGTCGAGGTGTGGCGGCACTGAAGCTTTCTTT. Residues: CASGSRCGGTEAFF.

The J gene is TRBJ1-3, the V gene TRBV7-9, with 8 positions matching TRBD1. The germline gives CDR1 SEHNR, CDR2 FQNEAQ (reference sequence). This CDR3 is 19 amino acids long. The ends lost 1 base at V and 2 bases at J; junction bases unmatched: 13. CDR3 DNA: TGTGCCAGCAGCTTAGAGGCCTCGGGACAGGAGTCTACTGGAAACACCATATATTTT. This translates into CASSLEASGQESTGNTIYF.

The chain has TRBV4-1 and TRBJ2-7, with D possibly matching TRBD1 (6 bases). Germline values: CDR1 MGHRA, CDR2 YSYEKL. The CDR3 length is 15 residues. Between the trimmed V and J ends, which lost 4 bases and 4 bases, there was a span of 17 bases. The CDR3 spells CASSPITGTGYEQYF. The DNA for the CDR3 is TGCGCCAGCAGCCCAATTACAGGGACGGGTTACGAGCAGTACTTC.

This rearrangement joins TRBV2 to TRBJ2-3; 7 bases fit TRBD1. With V trimmed by 6 bases and J by 2 bases, 8 bases remained unmatched. This CDR3 has 15 amino acids. Germline V gene sequence: CDR1 SNHLY, CDR2 FYNNEI. DNA for the CDR3: TGTGCCAGCAGAGACAAGACAGGGATCACAGATACGCAGTATTTT. Its protein is CASRDKTGITDTQYF. Supplemented by reference TRBV2 and TRBJ2-3, the full variable domain reads EPEVTQTPSHQVTQMGQEVILRCVPISNHLYFYWYRQILGQKVEFLVSFYNNEISEKSEIFDDQFSVERPDGSNFTLKIRSTKLEDSAMYFCASRDKTGITDTQYFGPGTRLTVL.

This clone turned up a few times. The rearrangement links TRBV6-6 to TRBJ1-4; D call uncertain. The V end lost 6 bases, the J end lost 4 bases, and 6 bases lay between the germline ends. CDR3 size: 12 residues. Germline assignment: CDR1 MNHNY and CDR2 SVGAGI (reference sequence). The CDR3 DNA sequence: TGTGCCAGCAGCCCTTTTAATGAAAAACTGTTTTTT. This gives the protein CASSPFNEKLFF.

V is TRBV25-1 and J is TRBJ2-1; D may be TRBD1 (5 bases). Trimming removed 8 bases at V and 0 bases at J, with 14 bases between. Germline CDR1 reads MGHDK; CDR2 reads SYGVNS. This CDR3 is 15 amino acids long. The CDR3 protein is CASYPSDSSYNEQFF. The CDR3 nucleotides read TGTGCCAGCTACCCCTCCGACAGCTCCTACAATGAGCAGTTCTTC.

The V and J genes are TRBV23-1 and TRBJ1-2; TRBD1 aligns across 9 bases. TRBV23-1 is reported as an ORF; its role is uncertain. V shed 3 bases and J 3 bases; nucleotides not matched to a gene: 8. The CDR3 is 16 residues long. The CDR3 DNA is TGCGCCAGCAGTCACACTAAAGGGGACAGGGACTATGGCTACACCTTC. It specifies CASSHTKGDRDYGYTF.

This clone was found once. V and J are TRBV7-3 and TRBJ1-6; the match to TRBD1 covers 7 bases. The CDR3 covers 15 residues. Trimming removed 5 bases from V and 9 bases from J; junction bases left unmatched: 10. Germline loops: CDR1 SGHTA, CDR2 FQGTGA. CDR3 residues: CASSLDRADSSPLHF. As DNA, the CDR3 is TGTGCCAGCAGCCTAGACAGGGCGGATAGTTCACCCCTCCACTTT.

The rearrangement links TRBV7-6 to TRBJ2-7; D possibly corresponds to TRBD2 (6 bases). CDR1 is SGHVS and CDR2 is FNYEAQ in the germline V gene. The CDR3 totals 17 residues. The V and J ends lost 0 bases and 0 bases respectively, with 15 bases between them. Here the CDR3 reads CASSLASWQEGSYEQYF. The CDR3 DNA reads as TGTGCCAGCAGCTTAGCTTCGTGGCAGGAGGGCTCCTACGAGCAGTACTTC.

Comments on this clone: At one of its ends the junction is not consistent with the germline gene, which may arise from a read error. J is TRBJ2-7 and V is TRBV5-6, with D tentatively TRBD2 (6 bases). CDR3 length: 15 amino acids. Germline V gene lookup returns CDR1 SGHDT and CDR2 YYEEEE. CDR3 sequence: CASSLEGLSTYEQYF. CDR3 sequence (DNA): TGTGCCAGCAGTTTGGAGGGGCTGTCCACCTACGAGCAGTACTTC.

This chain links TRBV28 with TRBJ1-5; TRBD1 agrees at 10 bases. Germline assignment: CDR1 MDHEN and CDR2 SYDVKM. The CDR3 length is 15 residues. J lost 2 bases, V lost 8 bases, and 6 bases had no gene match. CDR3 residues: CASGSGTGGNQPQHF. CDR3 nucleotide sequence: TGTGCCAGCGGGTCGGGGACAGGGGGCAATCAGCCCCAGCATTTT.